What follows describes a single TCR beta chain. The record originates from a study of radiotherapy plus CTLA-4 blockade in lung cancer. Clones were read by immunoSEQ multiplex PCR, and TCRdb kept only the in-frame ones, dropping some. The sample holds about 120,000 clones, 75% to 90% seen once. Germline CDR1 LNHDA, CDR2 SQIVND (reference sequence). CDR3 length equals 14 residues. Trimming cost V 5 bases and J 6 bases; bases outside gene matches: 4. Sequenced here: peripheral blood, sampled from a patient treated with radiotherapy plus ipilimumab. The source is a human donor with non-small cell lung cancer that progressed on radiotherapy plus ipilimumab. This chain joins TRBV19 and TRBJ2-1, with 10 bases that match TRBD2. CDR3 nucleotide sequence: TGTGCCAGTAGTTTGGCTAGCGGGAGCAATGAGCAGTTCTTC. Translation: CASSLASGSNEQFF.